This T cell receptor (beta chain) was recorded in a study of blood T cell repertoires in COVID-19. Study context: Spain, Italy and the United States supplied samples that represented acute and convalescent COVID-19. T cells, B-cell-depleted T cells, or PBMCs supplied cDNA or gDNA.

V dropped 0 bases and J dropped 11 bases, with 8 bases sitting between them. The CDR3 runs to 13 residues. Per germline, CDR1 SGHNT and CDR2 YENEEA. In the original analysis: Amplification of reference gene primers provided the estimated nucleated cell counts. Only in-frame clones appear in the TCRdb table, and some are missing; sequencing was by immunoSEQ multiplex PCR. The V and J calls and clone size were taken over from that table, and D and trimming were inferred from the DNA. The sample records around 300,000 clones, 70% to 90% being singletons. The clonotype originates from a woman in her twenties or thirties who had recovered from COVID-19. The V gene is TRBV11-3, the J gene TRBJ1-6; D unresolved. Sequencing was performed on peripheral blood. DNA of the CDR3: TGTGCCAGCAGCTTAGAGCCTCGGGCACCCCTCCACTTT. Its translation is CASSLEPRAPLHF.